Listed below are T cell receptor beta chains from one sample, sequenced in a study of blood T cell repertoires in COVID-19. Generated by immunoSEQ multiplex PCR, the TCRdb table keeps only in-frame clones and is missing some. This table has 250,000 to 300,000 clones, about four fifths appearing once. Source material: peripheral blood. These receptors were collected from an elderly man with acute or convalescent COVID-19. Both conserved end residues are part of each CDR3. D genes are given only for firm matches. Clone size is given for some rows only: seen once, a few or many times, or a class if the clone is expanded.

D	size	J	V	DNA	CDR3
TRBD1	NA	TRBJ2-2	TRBV5-1	TGCGCCAGCACACCAGGGGGCGCAGACACCGGGGAGCTGTTTTTT	CASTPGGADTGELFF
NA	NA	TRBJ2-3	TRBV10-3	TGTGCCATCAGTGGTGCCGGCGGGACCTCTAGCACAGATACGCAGTATTTT	CAISGAGGTSSTDTQYF
NA	once	TRBJ2-2	TRBV9	TGTGCCAGCAGCGCGGACACCGGGGAGCTGTTTTTT	CASSADTGELFF
NA	NA	TRBJ1-5	TRBV20-1	TGCAGTGCTAGTTACGCCTTACAGGGTGGTCAGCCCCAGCATTTT	CSASYALQGGQPQHF
NA	once	TRBJ1-3	TRBV7-9	TGTGCCAGCAGCACCGCGGGGAGTGGAAACACCATATATTTT	CASSTAGSGNTIYF
NA	NA	TRBJ2-7	TRBV11-1	TGTGCCAGCAGCGTAGTAACCTACGAGCAGTACTTC	CASSVVTYEQYF
NA	NA	TRBJ2-1	TRBV6-5	TGTGCCAGCGTAACGACCCCGGGCTCCTACAATGAGCAGTTCTTC	CASVTTPGSYNEQFF
NA	NA	TRBJ2-7	TRBV28	TGTGCCAGCAGTTTAGGACAAGAGCAGTACTTC	CASSLGQEQYF
NA	few	TRBJ2-7	TRBV5-1	TGCGCCAGCAGCTCGGGCAAGGGCGGGGGCGTAACCTACGAGCAGTACTTC	CASSSGKGGGVTYEQYF
TRBD2	NA	TRBJ2-3	TRBV6-2/TRBV6-3	TGTGCCAGCAGTACCCCAGAGCGGGGGTCTAAAACTAGCACAGATACGCAGTATTTT	CASSTPERGSKTSTDTQYF
TRBD1	many	TRBJ1-5	TRBV7-8	TGTGCCAGCAGCTTAGTGACAGGGCATCAGCCCCAGCATTTT	CASSLVTGHQPQHF
NA	NA	TRBJ2-5	TRBV10-2	TGCGCCAGCAGTTCCCCTCCCCAAGAGACCCAGTACTTC	CASSSPPQETQYF
NA	NA	TRBJ1-4	TRBV19	TGTGCCAGTAGTACGTCCGGGACACCGAATGAAAAACTGTTTTTT	CASSTSGTPNEKLFF
NA	NA	TRBJ2-2	TRBV12-1	TGTGCCAGCAGCCACCGGTACACCTTCCCGGAGCCCCTGATGAACACCGGGGAGCTGTTTTTT	CASSHRYTFPEPLMNTGELFF
TRBD1	NA	TRBJ1-1	TRBV27	TGTGCCAGCAGCGGACAGGGGAACACTGAAGCTTTCTTT	CASSGQGNTEAFF
TRBD1	NA	TRBJ1-1	TRBV28	TGTGCCAGCAGTGGGCTGGACAGGGATTACGCTAGGACTGAAGCTTTCTTT	CASSGLDRDYARTEAFF
TRBD1	NA	TRBJ2-1	TRBV3-1/TRBV3-2	TGTGCCAGCAGCCGAACAGGGGACAATGAGCAGTTCTTC	CASSRTGDNEQFF
TRBD2	few	TRBJ2-1	TRBV10-3	TGTGCCATCAGTGAGTCCTCGGGACTAGCGGGAGTTAATGAGCAGTTCTTC	CAISESSGLAGVNEQFF
TRBD2	NA	TRBJ2-2	TRBV6-6	TGTGCCAGCAGTCGGGGGACTAGCGGGATCGCCGGGGAGCTGTTTTTT	CASSRGTSGIAGELFF
NA	NA	TRBJ2-5	TRBV6-5	TGTGCCAGCAGACTACAAGAGACCCAGTACTTC	CASRLQETQYF
TRBD1	few	TRBJ2-7	TRBV7-6	TGTGCCAGCAGCTTAGCGACAGGGGGCAGGGGGGAGCAGTACTTC	CASSLATGGRGEQYF
NA	NA	TRBJ1-4	TRBV28	TGTGCCAGCAGTATAATGGGCACTAATGAAAAACTGTTTTTT	CASSIMGTNEKLFF
TRBD1	NA	TRBJ1-5	TRBV9	TGTGCCAGCAGCTTTGGTCAGGGGGACCAGCCCCAGCATTTT	CASSFGQGDQPQHF
TRBD1	few	TRBJ1-6	TRBV18	TGTGCCAGCTCACCATCTACATTTCAGGGGGCCCTCCACTTT	CASSPSTFQGALHF
NA	NA	TRBJ2-7	TRBV5-4	TGTGCCAGCAGCTTCCAGCGCGGCGTTACCCACGAGCAGTACTTC	CASSFQRGVTHEQYF
TRBD1	NA	TRBJ2-7	TRBV6-5	TGTGCCAGCCTGGACAGGGAGGCCTACGAGCAGTACTTC	CASLDREAYEQYF
TRBD1	NA	TRBJ1-6	TRBV4-1	TGCGCCAGCAGCTTAGACAGGGGTAAAAGCTCCTATAATTCACCCCTCCACTTT	CASSLDRGKSSYNSPLHF
NA	NA	TRBJ2-7	TRBV7-8	TGTGCCAGCACCCAATCTAGCTCCTACGAGCAGTACTTC	CASTQSSSYEQYF
NA	few	TRBJ2-3	TRBV27	TGTGCCAGCAGTTATGCACAGGGTCGGGGCACAGATACGCAGTATTTT	CASSYAQGRGTDTQYF
TRBD2	NA	TRBJ2-1	TRBV24-1	TGTGCCACCAGTGACCGTAGCGGGAGCGGCGACAATGAGCAGTTCTTC	CATSDRSGSGDNEQFF
TRBD2	NA	TRBJ2-1	TRBV10-1	TGCGCCACCTCTAGCGGGCTCGGCAATGAGCAGTTCTTC	CATSSGLGNEQFF
TRBD1	NA	TRBJ2-5	TRBV18	TGTGCCAGCTCTCTCGGACAGGGGAATTGGCAGCAAGAGACCCAGTACTTC	CASSLGQGNWQQETQYF
NA	NA	TRBJ1-4	TRBV3-1/TRBV3-2	TGTGCCAGCAGCCAAGATCACGGGGAGAGAGAAAAACTGTTTTTT	CASSQDHGEREKLFF
TRBD1	NA	TRBJ1-1	TRBV3-1/TRBV3-2	TGTGCCAGCAGCCGACAGGGGAACACTGAAGCTTTCTTT	CASSRQGNTEAFF
NA	NA	TRBJ1-2	TRBV25-1	TGTGCCAGTCAACAGGGAGATTATGGCTACACCTTC	CASQQGDYGYTF
NA	NA	TRBJ1-1	TRBV29-1	TGCAGTGGTTTACCAGGGTCGAACACTGAAGCTTTCTTT	CSGLPGSNTEAFF
NA	NA	TRBJ2-7	TRBV7-9	TGTGCCAGCAGCTTCTCAGGGGTCGGCGACGAGCAGTACTTC	CASSFSGVGDEQYF
NA	once	TRBJ2-3	TRBV19	TGTGCCAGTACGGAGGGCCTTGCACATACGCAGTATTTT	CASTEGLAHTQYF
TRBD2	NA	TRBJ2-5	TRBV3-1/TRBV3-2	TGTGCCAGCAGTACCGGGACTAGCGGGGGCCAAGAGACCCAGTACTTC	CASSTGTSGGQETQYF
TRBD2	few	TRBJ2-1	TRBV5-1	TGCGCCAGCAGCCGCGGGACTAGCGGACCTTACAATGAGCAGTTCTTC	CASSRGTSGPYNEQFF
TRBD2	NA	TRBJ2-5	TRBV7-2	TGTGCCAGCAGCCCCCGGGTAGCGGGGCAAGAGACCCAGTACTTC	CASSPRVAGQETQYF
NA	NA	TRBJ2-1	TRBV19	TGTGCCAGTGGAAACTCGGGAGTCGATGTCGGTGAGCAGTTCTTC	CASGNSGVDVGEQFF
NA	NA	TRBJ2-1	TRBV18	TGTGCCAGCTCACCATTTGGGCAGACCTACAATGAGCAGTTCTTC	CASSPFGQTYNEQFF
TRBD1	NA	TRBJ2-5	TRBV7-6	TGTGCCAGCAGCTACTCGACAGGGTACGAGACCCAGTACTTC	CASSYSTGYETQYF